This paragraph covers one T cell receptor (beta chain) sequence. This entry belongs to a study of blood T cells in healthy people across ages. Primers used in a second PCR of about 7 to 12 cycles were a sample-barcoded 5' primer and a J-beta primer mix. TCRdb ran MiXCR on the 5' RACE reads and lists one entry per CDR3 protein. The sample holds hundreds of thousands of distinct CDR3 sequences, under 45% seen once. Sequencing was done on a sample of blood. The source of this sequence is a man between 60 and 70 years old in good health.

Here the CDR3 DNA reads TGTGCCAGCAGCGTAGGGCAGGGGACGTTCCAAGAGACCCAGTACTTC. Its translation: CASSVGQGTFQETQYF. The chain is built from TRBV9 and TRBJ2-5; maybe TRBD1 (6 bases). V was trimmed by 0 bases and J by 1 base, leaving 13 bases between them. This CDR3 spans 16 amino acids. Germline CDR1 SGDLS, CDR2 YYNGEE.